This TCR beta chain emerged from a study of beta chain features in type 1 diabetes listed by TCRdb under 2018. About the full investigation: Mean age, gender distribution, total cell number and subset yield were not different between patients and healthy donors. A total of 100 million to 110 million sorted cells were examined across all samples, and a strong correlation was observed between cell number per subset and RNA yield. The study compared TCRB repertoires of sorted circulating CD4+ T cell subsets between recently diagnosed type 1 diabetes patients and matched healthy donors. Regulatory and stem cell-like memory subsets were obtained from only 8 patients and roughly 8 healthy donors, while naive and central memory subsets were obtained from all 28 donors. Findings and caveats that apply to the study as a whole: Naive, central memory and regulatory TCRB repertoires appeared more similar among patients than among healthy donors. Because small numbers of individuals were included in the HLA sub-analyses, any influence of HLA type on TCRB rearrangement was left unresolved. In all four CD4+ subsets, TCRB CDR3 length was moderately but significantly shorter in type 1 diabetes patients. Because cDNA rather than genomic DNA was sequenced, highly expressing activated cells could have been over-represented, although no difference in activation and CD3 levels was found between groups. PCR may preferentially amplify shorter templates, but because patient and control samples were amplified and corrected together, any resulting skew would affect both groups equally. Fewer insertions and more nucleotide deletions at VDJ recombination sites were observed in patients with type 1 diabetes, implying thymic rearrangement abnormalities.

As to this clone: Its antigen remains unidentified. Base qualities are not at hand, and no much larger clone is one base apart.

CDR1 and CDR2, per the germline V gene, are SGHDN and FVKESK. Taken from cysteine to phenylalanine, the CDR3 has 16 residues. This entry keeps only the CDR3 DNA: 48 bases, framed from base 1. The V end loses 3 bases and the J end loses 4 bases, and a stretch of 18 bases separates them. From each donor, a single peripheral blood sample of around 120 mL on average was drawn into heparinised tubes. Using a panel that included CD45RO, CCR7, CD25, CD127, CD95 and CD27, naive, central memory, regulatory and stem cell-like memory CD4+ T cells were sorted on a BD FACSAria II. Every sorted population had a purity above 98%. PBMCs were separated immediately by Lymphoprep density gradient centrifugation and were stained directly, without being cultured. So that batch effects would be minimized, each experiment stained and sorted samples in pairs, pairing one healthy donor with one patient. All of the isolated RNA was reverse transcribed with the High Capacity cDNA Reverse Transcription Kit, so expressed TCRB transcripts were sequenced. Deep immunoSEQ sequencing was applied to naive, central memory and regulatory T cell samples, giving an average of around 4 million total reads per sample. After sorted cells were lysed in RLT buffer, RNA was extracted with DNase-treated RNeasy Micro or Mini kits, with the choice depending on cell number. Each cell subset was processed separately to prevent cross-contamination, with patient and healthy donor samples processed together. The immunoSEQ multiplex PCR was used to amplify TCRB sequences from cDNA, generating 87-bp fragments that spanned the CDR3 region. Amplicons were sequenced on the Illumina HiSeq platform. The authors' pipeline ran thus. Synthetic template baselines were used to correct PCR bias computationally, reads within Hamming distance 2 were collapsed together, and singletons that could not be merged were discarded. By aligning reads against IMGT, V, D and J genes, CDR3 length, and insertions or deletions at six rearrangement sites were assigned. Within each subset, clonotype counts were normalized to sorted cell number, and only after that were true diversity and Gini coefficients computed with the tcR R package. Repertoire sharing was quantified using the overlap coefficient calculated on TCRB nucleotide sequences. Out-of-frame TCRB sequences from naive cells were analyzed as a proxy for the pre-selection repertoire. What TCRdb holds here is the immuneACCESS table cut down to in-frame rearrangements. Part of the clones is not present; checked against another copy, under half of the missing clones reflect an unresolved V gene, and the others are unexplained. The V and J calls and clone size come from that table; D and trimming were worked out from the DNA. The table for this sample lists fewer than 500,000 clones; roughly 13% of them were counted only once. About 0.04% of the sample goes to the ten largest clones.

Sequenced sample: naive CD4+ T cells from blood. What this sample's cell subset or site label stands for: true naive CD4+ T cells. The source of this sequence is a man under 40 in good health. The rearrangement combines TRBV14 with TRBJ2-5; the D segment cannot be called with confidence. The DNA reads TGTGCCAGCAGCCATGGAGACCTTCGGCGAACAGAGACCCAGTACTTC. Its translation reads: CASSHGDLRRTETQYF.